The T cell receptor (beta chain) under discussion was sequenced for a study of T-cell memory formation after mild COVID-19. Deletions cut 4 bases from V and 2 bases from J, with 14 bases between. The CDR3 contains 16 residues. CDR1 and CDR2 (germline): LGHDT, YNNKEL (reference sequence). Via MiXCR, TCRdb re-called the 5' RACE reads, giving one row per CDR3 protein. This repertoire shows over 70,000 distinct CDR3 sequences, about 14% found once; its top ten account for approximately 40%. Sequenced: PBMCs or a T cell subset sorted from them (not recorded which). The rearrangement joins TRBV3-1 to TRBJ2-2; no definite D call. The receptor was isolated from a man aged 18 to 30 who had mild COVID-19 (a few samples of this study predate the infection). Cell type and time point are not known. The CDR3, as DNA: TGTGCCAGCAGCCCCACCGGTGGGCGTAACACCGGGGAGCTGTTTTTT. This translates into CASSPTGGRNTGELFF.